The 25 T cell receptor beta chains in this list originate from one sample, sequenced in a study of circulating tumor DNA in untreated peripheral T-cell lymphoma. Generated by immunoSEQ multiplex PCR, the TCRdb table keeps only in-frame clones and is missing some. The sample lists fewer than 8,000 clones, approximately 72% occurring once. Specimen: tumor tissue. Receptors were obtained from a human donor with peripheral T-cell lymphoma.

The V gene is TRBV5-1, the J gene TRBJ1-2; 7 bases fit TRBD1. The J segment lost 0 bases and the V segment lost 4 bases, leaving 3 bases of the junction unmatched. This CDR3 spans 14 amino acids. Germline lookup yields CDR1 SGHRS and CDR2 YFSETQ. The CDR3 sequence is CASSMGQPNYGYTF. Written as DNA, the CDR3 is TGCGCCAGCAGCATGGGACAGCCTAACTATGGCTACACCTTC. Complete variable domain (other parts from reference TRBV5-1 and TRBJ1-2): KAGVTQTPRYLIKTRGQQVTLSCSPISGHRSVSWYQQTPGQGLQFLFEYFSETQRNKGNFPGRFSGRQFSNSRSEMNVSTLELGDSALYLCASSMGQPNYGYTFGSGTRLTVV.

This clone is a singleton in its sample. The chain uses TRBV5-1 and TRBJ1-1; 9 bases match TRBD1. This CDR3 contains 14 residues. Per germline, CDR1 SGHRS and CDR2 YFSETQ. V lost 4 bases, J lost 4 bases, and 5 bases stayed unmatched. Here the CDR3 reads CASSPGTGLTEAFF. CDR3 in DNA: TGCGCCAGCAGCCCCGGGACAGGGCTCACTGAAGCTTTCTTT.

The V and J genes are TRBV28 and TRBJ2-3; tentative D call: TRBD2 (6 bases). V gave up 6 bases and J gave up 0 bases, with 16 bases separating them. CDR3 length: 16 residues. From germline, CDR1 is MDHEN and CDR2 SYDVKM. CDR3 loop: CASSQRDFASTDTQYF. As DNA, the CDR3 is TGTGCCAGCAGCCAACGGGACTTCGCTAGCACAGATACGCAGTATTTT. Looking up the rest from reference TRBV28 and TRBJ2-3 gives the full variable domain: DVKVTQSSRYLVKRTGEKVFLECVQDMDHENMFWYRQDPGLGLRLIYFSYDVKMKEKGDIPEGYSVSREKKERFSLILESASTNQTSMYLCASSQRDFASTDTQYFGPGTRLTVL.

The chain combines TRBV2 with TRBJ2-7, with 11 bases aligning to TRBD1. The CDR3 consists of 15 residues. V gave up 7 bases and J gave up 4 bases; unmatched junction bases: 9. Looked up from germline, CDR1 is SNHLY and CDR2 is FYNNEI. The CDR3 DNA sequence: TGTGCCAGCATTGTTAGGACAGGGGGCGCGTACGAGCAGTACTTC. It translates to CASIVRTGGAYEQYF.

This clone is a singleton in its sample. The rearrangement joins TRBV6-1 to TRBJ1-1; unclear D gene. Per the germline V gene, CDR1 is MNHNS and CDR2 is SASEGT. Deletions cut 1 base from V and 11 bases from J, with 11 bases between. The CDR3 is 12 residues long. Written as DNA, the CDR3 is TGTGCCAGCAGTGAAGAGGAGGGCAGGGCTTTCTTT. It yields the protein CASSEEEGRAFF.

V usage is TRBV30 and J usage is TRBJ2-6; D gene ambiguous. Germline V CDR1 and CDR2: GTSNPN, SVGIG (reference sequence). Trimming left V 0 bases short and J 0 bases short, with 12 bases between. The CDR3 spans 17 residues. This chain's CDR3 is CAWSVESAGSGANVLTF. CDR3 DNA sequence: TGTGCCTGGAGTGTGGAGTCAGCCGGCTCTGGGGCCAACGTCCTGACTTTC.

The J gene is TRBJ2-1, the V gene TRBV6-8, with TRBD1 identical over 10 bases. There are 12 residues in the CDR3. Germline V gives CDR1 MNHGY, CDR2 SAAAGT. Trimming took 2 bases from V and 15 from J; bases not matched to a gene: 4. CDR3 sequence (DNA): TGTGCCAGCAGTTACGCGACAGGGGGCCCGTTCTTC. This encodes CASSYATGGPFF.

In its sample, this clone was seen once. This sequence joins TRBV28 and TRBJ2-7, with 8 bases identical to TRBD2. Germline V CDR1 and CDR2: MDHEN, SYDVKM. With V trimmed by 3 bases and J by 3 bases, 10 bases remained unmatched. This CDR3 contains 16 residues. In DNA, the CDR3 is TGTGCCAGCAGTTTCCCGCTACTAGCGGACAACTACGAGCAGTACTTC. This encodes CASSFPLLADNYEQYF. Filled out from reference TRBV28 and TRBJ2-7, the complete variable domain reads DVKVTQSSRYLVKRTGEKVFLECVQDMDHENMFWYRQDPGLGLRLIYFSYDVKMKEKGDIPEGYSVSREKKERFSLILESASTNQTSMYLCASSFPLLADNYEQYFGPGTRLTVT.

This clone was seen just once. This sequence joins TRBV18 and TRBJ2-5; 8 bases align to TRBD2. The CDR3 extends over 14 amino acids. The trim removed 6 bases at V and 4 bases at J, leaving 7 bases unmatched. Germline V gene sequence: CDR1 KGHSH, CDR2 LQKENI. The CDR3 sequence: CASSPRGGPETQYF. CDR3 in DNA: TGTGCCAGCTCCCCTCGGGGGGGGCCAGAGACCCAGTACTTC.

As DNA, the CDR3 is TGTGCCAGCTCACCTCGGGGCCTCGTGGGGCAGGAGACCCAGTACTTC. Its protein is CASSPRGLVGQETQYF. The rearrangement links TRBV18 to TRBJ2-5; TRBD1 or TRBD2 may be the D gene (5 bases each). The germline gives CDR1 KGHSH, CDR2 LQKENI. Between the trimmed V and J ends, which lost 3 bases and 5 bases, there was a span of 19 bases. The CDR3 sequence is 16 residues long.

The genes are TRBV6-8 and TRBJ2-1; perhaps TRBD1 as D (7 bases). The CDR3 extends over 15 amino acids. Trimming took 6 bases from V and 9 from J, leaving 21 bases between them. Per germline, CDR1 MNHGY and CDR2 SAAAGT. CDR3 sequence: CASSSQEGAYSEQFF. DNA for the CDR3: TGTGCCAGCAGCTCCCAGGAGGGGGCGTATTCTGAGCAGTTCTTC.

V and J are TRBV28 and TRBJ1-3, with a weak D call TRBD1 (5 bases). Germline V lookup: CDR1 MDHEN, CDR2 SYDVKM. CDR3 length: 16 residues. V was clipped by 6 bases and J by 4 bases, with 19 bases between them. The CDR3 bases are TGTGCCAGCAGACCATCCCCAGGGTCTAGAGGAAACACCATATATTTT. Its protein is CASRPSPGSRGNTIYF.

The rearrangement links TRBV4-1 to TRBJ2-3; D is perhaps TRBD2 (6 bases). Germline loops: CDR1 MGHRA, CDR2 YSYEKL. The CDR3 contains 16 residues. V lost 5 bases, J lost 2 bases, and 17 bases lay in between. The CDR3 region is CASSGLPGLHTDTQYF. DNA of the CDR3: TGCGCCAGCAGCGGACTGCCGGGACTTCACACAGATACGCAGTATTTT.

The chain uses TRBV19 and TRBJ2-2; no clear D. The CDR3 totals 12 residues. Germline CDR1 is LNHDA and CDR2 is SQIVND (reference sequence). Trimming took off 7 bases at V and 6 bases at J, with 9 bases between the two ends. The CDR3 protein is CASTSWAGELFF. CDR3 coding DNA: TGTGCCAGTACCTCGTGGGCCGGGGAGCTGTTTTTT.

The J gene is TRBJ2-3, the V gene TRBV28, with TRBD2 identical over 11 bases. The J segment lost 5 bases and the V segment lost 2 bases, leaving 6 bases of the junction unmatched. The CDR3 contains 16 residues. Germline V gives CDR1 MDHEN, CDR2 SYDVKM. In DNA, the CDR3 is TGTGCCAGCAGTTTACTAGCGGGAGGAGAGGAAGATACGCAGTATTTT. Translated: CASSLLAGGEEDTQYF.

The CDR3 here is CASSYSHLRRQPQHF. In nucleotides, the CDR3 is TGTGCCAGCAGTTACTCACACCTGCGTCGACAGCCCCAGCATTTT. V usage is TRBV6-8 and J usage is TRBJ1-5; D call uncertain. Trimming removed 0 bases at V and 7 bases at J, with 13 bases between. CDR1 and CDR2 from the germline V gene are MNHGY and SAAAGT. The CDR3 contains 15 residues.

This clone occurred once. The rearrangement uses TRBV27 and TRBJ2-3; the match to TRBD2 covers 14 bases. After removal of 9 bases from V and 11 bases from J, the junction contained 13 bases not matched to a gene. The CDR3 totals 15 residues. CDR1 and CDR2 (germline): MNHEY, SMNVEV (reference sequence). In DNA, the CDR3 is TGTGCCAGTAGCAGGGGGACTAGCGGGAGTATGGGGCAGTATTTT. Its protein is CASSRGTSGSMGQYF.

The genes are TRBV18 and TRBJ2-7; a weak D match, TRBD2 (7 bases). With 2 bases removed from V and 0 bases from J, the gap between germline ends came to 11 bases. CDR3 length equals 15 residues. Germline V gene data show CDR1 as KGHSH and CDR2 as LQKENI. CDR3 bases: TGTGCCAGCTCACCAGGGAGGGGGAGCTCCTACGAGCAGTACTTC. Translating it yields CASSPGRGSSYEQYF.

J is TRBJ2-7 and V is TRBV11-3; 7 bases fit TRBD1. J gave up 4 bases and V 5 bases, and 11 bases lay outside the gene matches. The CDR3 is 15 amino acids. CDR1 and CDR2 from the germline V gene are SGHNT and YENEEA. The CDR3 spells CASSPSLSGGYEQYF. In nucleotides, the CDR3 is TGTGCCAGCAGCCCGAGCCTTTCAGGGGGATACGAGCAGTACTTC.

Here the CDR3 reads CASSRDSLPQETQYF. In DNA, the CDR3 is TGTGCCAGCAGCCGGGACAGTCTACCCCAAGAGACCCAGTACTTC. The V and J genes are TRBV14 and TRBJ2-5, with 7 nucleotides matching TRBD1. After removal of 4 bases from V and 1 base from J, the junction contained 6 bases not matched to a gene. The germline CDR1 and CDR2 sequences are SGHDN and FVKESK. The CDR3 covers 15 residues.

The gene calls are TRBV18 and TRBJ2-3; D unclear. V lost 4 bases, J lost 3 bases, and 8 bases lay in between. Germline V CDR1 and CDR2: KGHSH, LQKENI. CDR3 size: 13 residues. The CDR3 region is CASSLSVTDTQYF. DNA for the CDR3: TGTGCCAGCTCACTGTCCGTGACAGATACGCAGTATTTT.

In its sample, this clone was seen once. The chain combines TRBV28 with TRBJ1-5; 9 bases fit TRBD1. Looked up from germline, CDR1 is MDHEN and CDR2 is SYDVKM. With V trimmed by 5 bases and J by 4 bases, 6 bases remained unmatched. The CDR3 covers 15 residues. CDR3 nucleotides: TGTGCCAGCAGTCTATCCGGGACAGGGAATCAGCCCCAGCATTTT. Its protein is CASSLSGTGNQPQHF.

The rearrangement joins TRBV6-8 to TRBJ2-1; TRBD2 agrees at 7 bases. The J segment lost 8 bases and the V segment lost 0 bases, leaving 7 bases of the junction unmatched. The germline V gene encodes CDR1 MNHGY and CDR2 SAAAGT. This CDR3 contains 15 residues. CDR3: CASSYSSGPKHEQFF. DNA of the CDR3: TGTGCCAGCAGTTACTCTAGCGGGCCGAAGCATGAGCAGTTCTTC.

The V gene is TRBV18, the J gene TRBJ2-7, with D maybe TRBD2 (6 bases). The V and J ends lost 3 bases and 6 bases respectively, with 18 bases between them. CDR1 KGHSH and CDR2 LQKENI come from the germline V gene. The CDR3 is made up of 15 amino acids. This chain's CDR3 is CASSPEGPGGSEQYF. The CDR3, as DNA: TGTGCCAGCTCACCGGAGGGCCCCGGAGGCTCCGAGCAGTACTTC.

This chain connects TRBV18 to TRBJ1-4; TRBD1 might be the D (5 bases). V was shortened by 3 bases and J by 7 bases, with 9 bases between the two germline ends. Germline lookup yields CDR1 KGHSH and CDR2 LQKENI. There are 13 residues in the CDR3. Here the CDR3 DNA reads TGTGCCAGCTCACCGGGGACGGGTGAAAAACTGTTTTTT. Its protein product is CASSPGTGEKLFF.